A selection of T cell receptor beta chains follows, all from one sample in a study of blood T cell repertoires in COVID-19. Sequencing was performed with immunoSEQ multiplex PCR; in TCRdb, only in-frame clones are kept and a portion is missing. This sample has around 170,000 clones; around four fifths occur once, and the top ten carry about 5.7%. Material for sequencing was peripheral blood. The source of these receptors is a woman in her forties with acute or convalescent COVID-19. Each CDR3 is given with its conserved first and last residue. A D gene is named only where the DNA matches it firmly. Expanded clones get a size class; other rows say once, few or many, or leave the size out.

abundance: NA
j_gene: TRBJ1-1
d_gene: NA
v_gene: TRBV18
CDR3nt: TGTGCCAGCTCACCAAGGTTTATCGGGGGGCAGGGGATGAACACTGAAGCTTTCTTT
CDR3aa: CASSPRFIGGQGMNTEAFF

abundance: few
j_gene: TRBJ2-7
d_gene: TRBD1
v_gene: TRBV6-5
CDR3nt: TGTGCCAGCAGGCCCGGGACAGCAGACTACGAGCAGTACTTC
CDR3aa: CASRPGTADYEQYF

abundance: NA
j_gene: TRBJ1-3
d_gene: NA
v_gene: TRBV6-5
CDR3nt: TGTGCCAGCAGTAGGACAGAAGGAAACACCATATATTTT
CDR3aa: CASSRTEGNTIYF

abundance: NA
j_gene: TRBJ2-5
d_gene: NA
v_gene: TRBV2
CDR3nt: TGTGCCAGCGTGTTAATTCTTCCTGTGGGCGAGACCCAGTACTTC
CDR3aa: CASVLILPVGETQYF

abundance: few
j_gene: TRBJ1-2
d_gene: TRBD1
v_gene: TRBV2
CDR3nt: TGTGCCAGCACCCGTGGACAGGGGAAATATGGCTACACCTTC
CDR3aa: CASTRGQGKYGYTF

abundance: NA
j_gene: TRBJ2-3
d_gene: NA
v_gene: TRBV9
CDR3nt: TGTGCCAGCAGCGTAGCCCCCACCTTGCGGGCGGGCACAGATACGCAGTATTTT
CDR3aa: CASSVAPTLRAGTDTQYF

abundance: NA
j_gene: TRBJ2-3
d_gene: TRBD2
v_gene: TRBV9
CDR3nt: TGTGCCAGCCCCTACCTCCTAGCGGGAGACACAGATACGCAGTATTTT
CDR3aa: CASPYLLAGDTDTQYF

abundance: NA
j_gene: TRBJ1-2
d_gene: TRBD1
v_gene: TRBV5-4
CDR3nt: TGTGCCAGCAGCTGGGGACAGGGTAACTATGGCTACACCTTC
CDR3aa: CASSWGQGNYGYTF

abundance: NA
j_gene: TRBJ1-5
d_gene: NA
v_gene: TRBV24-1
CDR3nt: TGTGCCACCAGTGACTCCGGGAGCAATCAGCCCCAGCATTTT
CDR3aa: CATSDSGSNQPQHF

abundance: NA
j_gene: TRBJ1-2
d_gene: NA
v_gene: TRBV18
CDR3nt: TGTGCCAGCTCACGCCCCCAGGAAGACTATGGCTACACCTTC
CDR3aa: CASSRPQEDYGYTF

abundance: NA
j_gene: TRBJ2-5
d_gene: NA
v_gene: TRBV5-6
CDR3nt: TGTGCCAGCAGCTGGTCCCAGGAGACCCAGTACTTC
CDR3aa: CASSWSQETQYF

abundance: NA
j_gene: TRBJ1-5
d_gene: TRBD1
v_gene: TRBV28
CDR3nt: TGTGCCAGCAGCTCCAGGACAGGGGGCGGTTTCGGTCAGCCCCAGCATTTT
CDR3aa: CASSSRTGGGFGQPQHF